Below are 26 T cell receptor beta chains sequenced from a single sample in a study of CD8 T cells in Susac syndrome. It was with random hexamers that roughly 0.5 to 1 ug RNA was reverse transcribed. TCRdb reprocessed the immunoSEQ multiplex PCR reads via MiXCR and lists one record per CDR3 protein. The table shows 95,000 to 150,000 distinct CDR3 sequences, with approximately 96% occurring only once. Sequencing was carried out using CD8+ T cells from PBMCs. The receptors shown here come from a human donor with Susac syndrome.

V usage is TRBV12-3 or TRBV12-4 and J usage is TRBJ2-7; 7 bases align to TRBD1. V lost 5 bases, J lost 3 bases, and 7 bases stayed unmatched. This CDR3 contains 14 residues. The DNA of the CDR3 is TGTGCCAGCAGTCCCCCGACAGGGATCTACGAGCAGTACTTC. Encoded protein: CASSPPTGIYEQYF.

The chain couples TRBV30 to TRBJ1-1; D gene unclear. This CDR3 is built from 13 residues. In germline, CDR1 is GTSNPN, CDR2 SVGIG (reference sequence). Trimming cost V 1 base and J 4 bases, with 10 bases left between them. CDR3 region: CAWSGQRGTEAFF. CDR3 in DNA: TGTGCCTGGAGTGGGCAAAGAGGCACTGAAGCTTTCTTT.

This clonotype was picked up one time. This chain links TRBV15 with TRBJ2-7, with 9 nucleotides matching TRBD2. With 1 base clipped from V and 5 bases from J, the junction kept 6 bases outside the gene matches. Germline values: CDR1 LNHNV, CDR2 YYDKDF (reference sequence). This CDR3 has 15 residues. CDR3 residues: CATSRVGTSLDEQYF. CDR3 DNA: TGTGCCACCAGCAGAGTAGGGACTAGCCTGGACGAGCAGTACTTC.

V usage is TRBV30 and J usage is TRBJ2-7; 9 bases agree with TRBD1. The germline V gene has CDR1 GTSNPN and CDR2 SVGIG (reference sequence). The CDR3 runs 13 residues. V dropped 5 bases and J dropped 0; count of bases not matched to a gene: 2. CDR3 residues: CAWDRGSSYEQYF. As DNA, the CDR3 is TGTGCCTGGGACAGGGGGAGCTCCTACGAGCAGTACTTC.

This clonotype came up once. In DNA form, the CDR3 reads TGTGCCACGGGACAGGCAATGAACACTGAAGCTTTCTTT. Protein product: CATGQAMNTEAFF. The chain uses TRBV12-3 or TRBV12-4 and TRBJ1-1; TRBD1 aligns across 8 bases. The CDR3 sequence is 13 residues long. The V and J ends lost 10 bases and 0 bases, in that order; junction bases with no gene match: 4.

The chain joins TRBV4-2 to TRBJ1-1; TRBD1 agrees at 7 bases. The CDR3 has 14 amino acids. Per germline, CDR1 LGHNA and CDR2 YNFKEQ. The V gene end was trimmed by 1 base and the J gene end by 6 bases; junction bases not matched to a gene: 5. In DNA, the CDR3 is TGTGCCAGCAGCCAAGTCCAGGGGGATCCTGAAGCTTTCTTT. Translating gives CASSQVQGDPEAFF.

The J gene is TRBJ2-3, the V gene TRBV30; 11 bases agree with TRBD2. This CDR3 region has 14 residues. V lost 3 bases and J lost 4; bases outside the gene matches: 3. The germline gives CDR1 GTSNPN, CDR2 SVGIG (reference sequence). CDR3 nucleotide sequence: TGTGCCTGGAGGGGACTAGCGGCCCCAGATACGCAGTATTTT. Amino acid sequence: CAWRGLAAPDTQYF.

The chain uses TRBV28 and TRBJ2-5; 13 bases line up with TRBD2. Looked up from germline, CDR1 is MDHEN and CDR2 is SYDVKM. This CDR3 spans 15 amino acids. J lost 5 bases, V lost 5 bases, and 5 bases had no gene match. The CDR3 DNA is TGTGCCAGCAGTCGGACTAGCGGGAGACGGGAGACCCAGTACTTC. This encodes CASSRTSGRRETQYF.

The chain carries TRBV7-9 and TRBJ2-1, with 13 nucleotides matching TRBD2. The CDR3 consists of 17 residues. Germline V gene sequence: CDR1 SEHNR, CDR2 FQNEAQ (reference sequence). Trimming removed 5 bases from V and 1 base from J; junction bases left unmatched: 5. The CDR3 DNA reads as TGTGCCAGCAGCATAACTAGCGGGGGGGAATCCTACAATGAGCAGTTCTTC. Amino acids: CASSITSGGESYNEQFF.

CDR3 sequence: CASSDGQGDMNTEAFF. CDR3 coding DNA: TGTGCCAGCAGCGATGGACAGGGCGACATGAACACTGAAGCTTTCTTT. The gene calls are TRBV27 and TRBJ1-1; 8 bases map to TRBD1. V lost 6 bases, J lost 0 bases, and 9 bases stayed unmatched. The CDR3 extends over 16 amino acids. Germline values: CDR1 MNHEY, CDR2 SMNVEV (reference sequence).

Here the CDR3 DNA reads TGTGCCAGCAGATTGGGACAGGGAGTTCCCTACGAGCAGTACTTC. It encodes CASRLGQGVPYEQYF. The J gene is TRBJ2-7, the V gene TRBV7-9; TRBD1 matches 9 bases. Trimming removed 6 bases from V and 2 bases from J; junction bases left unmatched: 8. The germline V gene encodes CDR1 SEHNR and CDR2 FQNEAQ (reference sequence). This CDR3 is built from 15 residues.

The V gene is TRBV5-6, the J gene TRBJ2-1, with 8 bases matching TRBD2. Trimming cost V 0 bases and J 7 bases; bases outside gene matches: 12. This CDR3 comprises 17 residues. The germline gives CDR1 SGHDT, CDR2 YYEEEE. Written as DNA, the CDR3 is TGTGCCAGCAGCTTGGAAGGTCCGGGAGGGCCCGGGAATGAGCAGTTCTTC. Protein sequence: CASSLEGPGGPGNEQFF.

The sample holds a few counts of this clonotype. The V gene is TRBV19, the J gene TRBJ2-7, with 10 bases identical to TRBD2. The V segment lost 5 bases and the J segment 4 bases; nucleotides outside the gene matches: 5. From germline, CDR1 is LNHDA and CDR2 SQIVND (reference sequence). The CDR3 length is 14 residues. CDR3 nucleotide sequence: TGTGCCAGTAGTTTTGCTAGCGGGAGTTACGAGCAGTACTTC. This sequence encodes CASSFASGSYEQYF.

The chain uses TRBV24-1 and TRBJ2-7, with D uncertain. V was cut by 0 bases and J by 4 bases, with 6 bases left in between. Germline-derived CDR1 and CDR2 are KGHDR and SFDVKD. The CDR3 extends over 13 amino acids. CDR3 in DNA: TGTGCCACCAGTGATTTGAGTATTTACGAGCAGTACTTC. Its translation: CATSDLSIYEQYF.

CDR3 in DNA: TGTGCCAGCAGTTTGTCCCCAGGGAGTGAAAAACTGTTTTTT. Translating it yields CASSLSPGSEKLFF. The chain joins TRBV27 to TRBJ1-4; tentative D call: TRBD1 (5 bases). Germline CDR1 reads MNHEY; CDR2 reads SMNVEV (reference sequence). With 3 bases removed from V and 7 bases from J, the gap between germline ends came to 12 bases. The CDR3 consists of 14 residues.

The chain's CDR3 is CATSRDPLIAGASYNEQFF. CDR3 DNA sequence: TGTGCCACCAGCAGAGATCCCCTGATCGCCGGGGCCTCCTACAATGAGCAGTTCTTC. V usage is TRBV15 and J usage is TRBJ2-1, with D possibly being TRBD1 or TRBD2 (5 bases each). The V end was cut by 0 bases, the J end by 0 bases, with 18 bases between. Germline V gene data show CDR1 as LNHNV and CDR2 as YYDKDF (reference sequence). The CDR3 is 19 residues long.

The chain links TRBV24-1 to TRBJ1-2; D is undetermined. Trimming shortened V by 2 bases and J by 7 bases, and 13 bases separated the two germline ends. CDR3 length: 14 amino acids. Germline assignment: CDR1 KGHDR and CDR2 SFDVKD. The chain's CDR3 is CATSDYGKDGGYTF. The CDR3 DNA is TGTGCCACCAGTGATTACGGCAAGGACGGTGGCTACACCTTC.

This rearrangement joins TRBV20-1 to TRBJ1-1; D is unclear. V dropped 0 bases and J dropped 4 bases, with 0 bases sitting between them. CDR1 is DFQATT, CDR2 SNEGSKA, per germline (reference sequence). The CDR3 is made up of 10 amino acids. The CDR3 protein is CSARDTEAFF. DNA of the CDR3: TGCAGTGCTAGAGACACTGAAGCTTTCTTT.

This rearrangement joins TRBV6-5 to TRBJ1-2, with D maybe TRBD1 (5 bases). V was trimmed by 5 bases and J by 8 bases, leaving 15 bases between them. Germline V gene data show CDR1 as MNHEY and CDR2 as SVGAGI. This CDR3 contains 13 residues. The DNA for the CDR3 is TGTGCCAGCAGTCCTTCAGGGAGCTCCGGCTACACCTTC. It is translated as CASSPSGSSGYTF.

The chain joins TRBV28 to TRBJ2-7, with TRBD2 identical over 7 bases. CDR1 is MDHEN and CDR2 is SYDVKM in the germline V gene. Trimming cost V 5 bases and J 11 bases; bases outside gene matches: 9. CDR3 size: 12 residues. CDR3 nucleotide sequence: TGTGCCAGCAGTGTCGGGAGGAGGAATGAGTACTTC. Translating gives CASSVGRRNEYF.

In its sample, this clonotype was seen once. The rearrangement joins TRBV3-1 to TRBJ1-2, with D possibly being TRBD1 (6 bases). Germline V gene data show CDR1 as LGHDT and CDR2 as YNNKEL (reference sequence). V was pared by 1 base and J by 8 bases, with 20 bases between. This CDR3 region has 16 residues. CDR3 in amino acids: CASSQVGSSGAKGYTF. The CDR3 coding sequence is TGTGCCAGCAGCCAAGTCGGGTCATCGGGGGCTAAGGGCTACACCTTC.

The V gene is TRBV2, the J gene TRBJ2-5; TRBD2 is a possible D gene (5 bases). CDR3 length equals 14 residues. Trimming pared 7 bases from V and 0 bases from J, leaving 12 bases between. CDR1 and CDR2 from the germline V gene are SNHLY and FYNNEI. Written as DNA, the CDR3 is TGTGCCAGCAAGACGTCGGGAAACCAAGAGACCCAGTACTTC. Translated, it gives CASKTSGNQETQYF.

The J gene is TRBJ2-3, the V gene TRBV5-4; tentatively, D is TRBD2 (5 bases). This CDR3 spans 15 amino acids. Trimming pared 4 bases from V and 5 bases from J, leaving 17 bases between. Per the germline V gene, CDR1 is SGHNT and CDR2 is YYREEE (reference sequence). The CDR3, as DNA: TGTGCCAGCAGCCAAGAGGGCTCCGGGGTAGATACGCAGTATTTT. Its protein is CASSQEGSGVDTQYF.

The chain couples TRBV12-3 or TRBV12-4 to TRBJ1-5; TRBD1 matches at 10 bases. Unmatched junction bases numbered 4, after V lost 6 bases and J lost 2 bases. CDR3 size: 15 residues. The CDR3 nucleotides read TGTGCCAGCAGCGGGGACAGGGGAGGCAATCAGCCCCAGCATTTT. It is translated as CASSGDRGGNQPQHF.

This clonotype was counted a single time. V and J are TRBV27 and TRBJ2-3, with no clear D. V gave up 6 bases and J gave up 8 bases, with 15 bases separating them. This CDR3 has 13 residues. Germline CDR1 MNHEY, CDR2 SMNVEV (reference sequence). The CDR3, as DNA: TGTGCCAGCAGGAAACTCTGGCTGGGTACGCAGTATTTT. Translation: CASRKLWLGTQYF.

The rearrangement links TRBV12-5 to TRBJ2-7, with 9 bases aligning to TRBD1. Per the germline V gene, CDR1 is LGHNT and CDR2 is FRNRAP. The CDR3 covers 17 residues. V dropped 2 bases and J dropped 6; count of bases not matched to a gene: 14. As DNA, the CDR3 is TGTGCTAGTGGTTTGTCGGTCCTCCGGGACAGGGAAGTCGAGCAGTACTTC. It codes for CASGLSVLRDREVEQYF.